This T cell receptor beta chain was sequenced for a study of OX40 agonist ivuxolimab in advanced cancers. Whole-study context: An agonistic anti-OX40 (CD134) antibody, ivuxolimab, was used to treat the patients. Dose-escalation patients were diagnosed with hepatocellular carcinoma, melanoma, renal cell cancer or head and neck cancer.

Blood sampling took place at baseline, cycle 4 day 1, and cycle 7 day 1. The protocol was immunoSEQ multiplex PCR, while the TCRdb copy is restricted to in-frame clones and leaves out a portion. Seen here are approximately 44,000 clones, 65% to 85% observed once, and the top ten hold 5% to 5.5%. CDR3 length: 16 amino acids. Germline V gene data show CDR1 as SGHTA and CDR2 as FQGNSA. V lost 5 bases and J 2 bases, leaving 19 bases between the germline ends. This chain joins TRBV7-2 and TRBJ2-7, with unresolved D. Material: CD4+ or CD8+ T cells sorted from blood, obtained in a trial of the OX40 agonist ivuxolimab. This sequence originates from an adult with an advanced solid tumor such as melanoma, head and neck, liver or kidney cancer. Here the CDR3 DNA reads TGTGCCAGCAGCCTAGTCTCTTCTGTTAGTACCTACGAGCAGTACTTC. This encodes CASSLVSSVSTYEQYF.